This is a list of T cell receptor beta chains from one sample in a study of blood T cell repertoires in COVID-19. Using immunoSEQ multiplex PCR, the repertoire was profiled, and TCRdb retains in-frame clones only, with some absent. The table has a few hundred thousand clones, about 85% seen once. Material: PBMCs or T cells enriched from blood (not recorded which). The receptors originated from a woman aged 25 to 39 who had recovered from COVID-19. Both conserved end residues are part of each CDR3. A D gene is named only where the DNA matches it firmly. Size values are once, few and many counts, or a class for expanded clones, and some rows have none.

CDR3nt: TGTGCCAGCCTAACAAGTGGGGGACTGGCGGAGGCCCAGTACTTC
CDR3aa: CASLTSGGLAEAQYF
v_gene: TRBV7-9
abundance: -
d_gene: -
j_gene: TRBJ2-5
len: 15

CDR3nt: TGTGCCGGACGCATCCAGGGCACCGGGGAGCTGTTTTTT
CDR3aa: CAGRIQGTGELFF
v_gene: TRBV2
abundance: few
d_gene: -
j_gene: TRBJ2-2
len: 13

CDR3nt: TGTGCCTGGAGCGCCAGGGGAGAGCAGTTCTTC
CDR3aa: CAWSARGEQFF
v_gene: TRBV30
abundance: -
d_gene: -
j_gene: TRBJ2-1
len: 11

CDR3nt: TGTGCCAGCAGCCAAGTGGACAGGGGCATCCGGGAGCTGTTTTTT
CDR3aa: CASSQVDRGIRELFF
v_gene: TRBV4-2
abundance: -
d_gene: TRBD1
j_gene: TRBJ2-2
len: 15

CDR3nt: TGTGCCAGCAACCGGGACAGAGACTATGGCTACACCTTC
CDR3aa: CASNRDRDYGYTF
v_gene: TRBV7-2
abundance: -
d_gene: TRBD1
j_gene: TRBJ1-2
len: 13

CDR3nt: TGCGCCAGCAGCTTGGGTGGGACAGGGAACACTGAAGCTTTCTTT
CDR3aa: CASSLGGTGNTEAFF
v_gene: TRBV5-1
abundance: -
d_gene: TRBD1
j_gene: TRBJ1-1
len: 15

CDR3nt: TGTGCCAGTAGTAATACAGGGGATCAGCCCCAGCATTTT
CDR3aa: CASSNTGDQPQHF
v_gene: TRBV19
abundance: -
d_gene: TRBD1
j_gene: TRBJ1-5
len: 13

CDR3nt: TGTGCCAGCAGCGTGGGAGCCTCGCCCCCTGGCTACACCTTC
CDR3aa: CASSVGASPPGYTF
v_gene: TRBV5-6
abundance: -
d_gene: -
j_gene: TRBJ1-2
len: 14

CDR3nt: TGTGCCAGCAGCATTAGGGGTGGCGATCAGCCCCAGCATTTT
CDR3aa: CASSIRGGDQPQHF
v_gene: TRBV3-1/TRBV3-2
abundance: -
d_gene: -
j_gene: TRBJ1-5
len: 14

CDR3nt: TGCGCCAGCAGCCAAGATGAGGGAGGGGGGAGCTTTTTTGATGAGCAGTTCTTC
CDR3aa: CASSQDEGGGSFFDEQFF
v_gene: TRBV4-1
abundance: -
d_gene: -
j_gene: TRBJ2-1
len: 18

CDR3nt: TGTGCCAGCAGCAGAAGCAGGGATTTTTCTGAAGCTTTCTTT
CDR3aa: CASSRSRDFSEAFF
v_gene: TRBV7-2
abundance: -
d_gene: -
j_gene: TRBJ1-1
len: 14

CDR3nt: TGCAGCGTTTTGACCGGGACAGGGGCTGGGACTGAAGCTTTCTTT
CDR3aa: CSVLTGTGAGTEAFF
v_gene: TRBV29-1
abundance: -
d_gene: TRBD1
j_gene: TRBJ1-1
len: 15

CDR3nt: TGTGCCAGCAGCTTGGGCCCCAGCCCTAATGAGCAGTTCTTC
CDR3aa: CASSLGPSPNEQFF
v_gene: TRBV11-2
abundance: -
d_gene: -
j_gene: TRBJ2-1
len: 14

CDR3nt: TGTGCCAGCAGCTTTGTCGGGATGAACACCGGGGAGCTGTTTTTT
CDR3aa: CASSFVGMNTGELFF
v_gene: TRBV7-9
abundance: -
d_gene: -
j_gene: TRBJ2-2
len: 15

CDR3nt: TGTGCCAGCAGCCCTCCACGTCAGGCCATGAACACTGAAGCTTTCTTT
CDR3aa: CASSPPRQAMNTEAFF
v_gene: TRBV14
abundance: -
d_gene: -
j_gene: TRBJ1-1
len: 16

CDR3nt: TGTGCCAGCAGCCAGGGGGGCCCGGGGGCCAACGTCCTGACTTTC
CDR3aa: CASSQGGPGANVLTF
v_gene: TRBV7-3
abundance: -
d_gene: -
j_gene: TRBJ2-6
len: 15

CDR3nt: TGTGCCAGCAGCTTACAGACAGGGGTTGCAGATACGCAGTATTTT
CDR3aa: CASSLQTGVADTQYF
v_gene: TRBV7-2
abundance: -
d_gene: TRBD1
j_gene: TRBJ2-3
len: 15

CDR3nt: TGTGCCAGTAGTATCGCCGACAGGGGCAATCAGCCCCAGCATTTT
CDR3aa: CASSIADRGNQPQHF
v_gene: TRBV19
abundance: -
d_gene: TRBD1
j_gene: TRBJ1-5
len: 15

CDR3nt: TGTGCCAGCAGGCAGGGGGTAGAAAAACTGTTTTTT
CDR3aa: CASRQGVEKLFF
v_gene: TRBV27
abundance: -
d_gene: TRBD1
j_gene: TRBJ1-4
len: 12

CDR3nt: TGCAGCGTTGATTTGGGGCCTAATGAAAAACTGTTTTTT
CDR3aa: CSVDLGPNEKLFF
v_gene: TRBV29-1
abundance: -
d_gene: -
j_gene: TRBJ1-4
len: 13

CDR3nt: TGTGCCAGCAGCCTACAGGGATTCACTGAAGCTTTCTTT
CDR3aa: CASSLQGFTEAFF
v_gene: TRBV6-5
abundance: once
d_gene: -
j_gene: TRBJ1-1
len: 13

CDR3nt: TGCGCCAGCAGCTCACAAGTTAACACTGAAGCTTTCTTT
CDR3aa: CASSSQVNTEAFF
v_gene: TRBV5-1
abundance: -
d_gene: -
j_gene: TRBJ1-1
len: 13

CDR3nt: TGTGCCAGCTCACCGACAGGGAGCTATGGCTACACCTTC
CDR3aa: CASSPTGSYGYTF
v_gene: TRBV18
abundance: -
d_gene: TRBD1
j_gene: TRBJ1-2
len: 13

CDR3nt: TGTGCCAGCAGTTACGCCACTAGCGGGGGGGCCCACGAGCAGTACTTC
CDR3aa: CASSYATSGGAHEQYF
v_gene: TRBV6-6
abundance: -
d_gene: TRBD2
j_gene: TRBJ2-7
len: 16

CDR3nt: TGTGCCTGGAGTGTACTAGCAGGGAATGAGCAGTTCTTC
CDR3aa: CAWSVLAGNEQFF
v_gene: TRBV30
abundance: -
d_gene: -
j_gene: TRBJ2-1
len: 13

CDR3nt: TGTGCCAGCAGTGAATTGAGGAGCGAGACCCAGTACTTC
CDR3aa: CASSELRSETQYF
v_gene: TRBV2
abundance: -
d_gene: -
j_gene: TRBJ2-5
len: 13

CDR3nt: TGTGCCATCAGTGACCACACCTTTGTATTAGGGAGTCAAGAGACCCAGTACTTC
CDR3aa: CAISDHTFVLGSQETQYF
v_gene: TRBV10-3
abundance: -
d_gene: -
j_gene: TRBJ2-5
len: 18

CDR3nt: TGTGCCAGCAGCGACGGGAGACTCTCTGGAAACACCATATATTTT
CDR3aa: CASSDGRLSGNTIYF
v_gene: TRBV6-5
abundance: -
d_gene: -
j_gene: TRBJ1-3
len: 15

CDR3nt: TGTGCCAGCAGCTTAGCGGAACAGACCAACACTGAAGCTTTCTTT
CDR3aa: CASSLAEQTNTEAFF
v_gene: TRBV7-9
abundance: few
d_gene: -
j_gene: TRBJ1-1
len: 15

CDR3nt: TGTGCCAGCAGCTTAGCGCGCCAGGGAAGGGTGAAGAGGGAGCTGTTTTTT
CDR3aa: CASSLARQGRVKRELFF
v_gene: TRBV7-2
abundance: -
d_gene: -
j_gene: TRBJ2-2
len: 17

CDR3nt: TGTGCCAGCAGCCTCGACAGGGGGAGGACTGAAGCTTTCTTT
CDR3aa: CASSLDRGRTEAFF
v_gene: TRBV7-2
abundance: -
d_gene: TRBD1
j_gene: TRBJ1-1
len: 14

CDR3nt: TGTGCCAGCAGCCGAGGGGGCGGGAATCAGCCCCAGCATTTT
CDR3aa: CASSRGGGNQPQHF
v_gene: TRBV28
abundance: -
d_gene: TRBD1
j_gene: TRBJ1-5
len: 14

CDR3nt: TGCGCCAGCAGCTTGGGGACTAGCGGGGGGAAATACGAGCAGTACTTC
CDR3aa: CASSLGTSGGKYEQYF
v_gene: TRBV5-1
abundance: -
d_gene: TRBD2
j_gene: TRBJ2-7
len: 16

CDR3nt: TGCGCCAGCAGCTTAGAAGGGACAGGGATTGGTGGCTACACCTTC
CDR3aa: CASSLEGTGIGGYTF
v_gene: TRBV5-1
abundance: few
d_gene: TRBD1
j_gene: TRBJ1-2
len: 15

CDR3nt: TGCGCCAGCCAGACTAACAGGGAAGCGGGAACTGAAGCTTTCTTT
CDR3aa: CASQTNREAGTEAFF
v_gene: TRBV5-1
abundance: -
d_gene: -
j_gene: TRBJ1-1
len: 15

CDR3nt: TGTGCCAGCAGTTACGTGACTAGCGGATCGACTAGCACAGATACGCAGTATTTT
CDR3aa: CASSYVTSGSTSTDTQYF
v_gene: TRBV6-2/TRBV6-3
abundance: -
d_gene: TRBD2
j_gene: TRBJ2-3
len: 18

CDR3nt: TGTGCCAGCAGTCTCGCGACAGGGACTGAAGCTTTCTTT
CDR3aa: CASSLATGTEAFF
v_gene: TRBV12-3/TRBV12-4
abundance: few
d_gene: TRBD1
j_gene: TRBJ1-1
len: 13

CDR3nt: TGTGCCAGCAGCCGGACAGATACCTACGAGCAGTACTTC
CDR3aa: CASSRTDTYEQYF
v_gene: TRBV7-8
abundance: -
d_gene: -
j_gene: TRBJ2-7
len: 13

CDR3nt: TGTGCCAGTAGCCGGACAGGTTATGGCTACACCTTC
CDR3aa: CASSRTGYGYTF
v_gene: TRBV19
abundance: -
d_gene: TRBD1
j_gene: TRBJ1-2
len: 12

CDR3nt: TGCAGTGCTAGTTCGCGGACAGGGGTTAGCAATCAGCCCCAGCATTTT
CDR3aa: CSASSRTGVSNQPQHF
v_gene: TRBV20-1
abundance: -
d_gene: TRBD1
j_gene: TRBJ1-5
len: 16

CDR3nt: TGTGCCAGCAGCTTAACCCCCGGGATGAGCCAAGAGACCCAGTACTTC
CDR3aa: CASSLTPGMSQETQYF
v_gene: TRBV7-3
abundance: -
d_gene: -
j_gene: TRBJ2-5
len: 16

CDR3nt: TGTGCCAGCAGTGCTAGCGGGGGGGCAGATACGCAGTATTTT
CDR3aa: CASSASGGADTQYF
v_gene: TRBV2
abundance: -
d_gene: TRBD2
j_gene: TRBJ2-3
len: 14

CDR3nt: TGTGCCAGCAGCACACAGGCAGATTATCAAGAGACCCAGTACTTC
CDR3aa: CASSTQADYQETQYF
v_gene: TRBV11-2
abundance: -
d_gene: -
j_gene: TRBJ2-5
len: 15

CDR3nt: TGTGCAAGTCGCTTAGGGACAGGCGGTACGATCGGGGAGCTGTTTTTT
CDR3aa: CASRLGTGGTIGELFF
v_gene: TRBV12-2
abundance: -
d_gene: -
j_gene: TRBJ2-2
len: 16

CDR3nt: TGTGCCTGGAGTGCCTACTTCTATCGGACTGAAGCTTTCTTT
CDR3aa: CAWSAYFYRTEAFF
v_gene: TRBV30
abundance: few
d_gene: -
j_gene: TRBJ1-1
len: 14

CDR3nt: TGTGCCAGCAGTGAAGGCTTCAGATCTGGAAACACCATATATTTT
CDR3aa: CASSEGFRSGNTIYF
v_gene: TRBV6-1
abundance: -
d_gene: -
j_gene: TRBJ1-3
len: 15

CDR3nt: TGCGCCAGCAGCTCACTACCGGGGGAGGATACGCAGTATTTT
CDR3aa: CASSSLPGEDTQYF
v_gene: TRBV5-1
abundance: few
d_gene: -
j_gene: TRBJ2-3
len: 14

CDR3nt: TGTGCCATCAGTGGGACTAGCGGGGGGATGGCTGAGCAGTTCTTC
CDR3aa: CAISGTSGGMAEQFF
v_gene: TRBV10-3
abundance: -
d_gene: TRBD2
j_gene: TRBJ2-1
len: 15

CDR3nt: TGTGCCTCCCAAAGGACAGGCTCCGCTGGAAACACCATATATTTT
CDR3aa: CASQRTGSAGNTIYF
v_gene: TRBV30
abundance: -
d_gene: TRBD1
j_gene: TRBJ1-3
len: 15

CDR3nt: TGTGCCAGTAGTCCTCTGGGAGGCCACTCAGGAAACACCATATATTTT
CDR3aa: CASSPLGGHSGNTIYF
v_gene: TRBV19
abundance: -
d_gene: -
j_gene: TRBJ1-3
len: 16

CDR3nt: TGTGCCAGCTCACCCCTGGCAGCCTACGAGCAGTACTTC
CDR3aa: CASSPLAAYEQYF
v_gene: TRBV18
abundance: -
d_gene: -
j_gene: TRBJ2-7
len: 13

CDR3nt: TGTGCCGGGTCGAGAGGGCTCTATGGCTACACCTTC
CDR3aa: CAGSRGLYGYTF
v_gene: TRBV30
abundance: -
d_gene: -
j_gene: TRBJ1-2
len: 12

CDR3nt: TGCGCCAGCAGCCCAAGCCGGGGGGTCACTGAAGCTTTCTTT
CDR3aa: CASSPSRGVTEAFF
v_gene: TRBV5-1
abundance: -
d_gene: -
j_gene: TRBJ1-1
len: 14

CDR3nt: TGTGCCAGCAGTGGGCATGGTGGGAGCTCCTATAATTCACCCCTCCACTTT
CDR3aa: CASSGHGGSSYNSPLHF
v_gene: TRBV2
abundance: -
d_gene: -
j_gene: TRBJ1-6
len: 17